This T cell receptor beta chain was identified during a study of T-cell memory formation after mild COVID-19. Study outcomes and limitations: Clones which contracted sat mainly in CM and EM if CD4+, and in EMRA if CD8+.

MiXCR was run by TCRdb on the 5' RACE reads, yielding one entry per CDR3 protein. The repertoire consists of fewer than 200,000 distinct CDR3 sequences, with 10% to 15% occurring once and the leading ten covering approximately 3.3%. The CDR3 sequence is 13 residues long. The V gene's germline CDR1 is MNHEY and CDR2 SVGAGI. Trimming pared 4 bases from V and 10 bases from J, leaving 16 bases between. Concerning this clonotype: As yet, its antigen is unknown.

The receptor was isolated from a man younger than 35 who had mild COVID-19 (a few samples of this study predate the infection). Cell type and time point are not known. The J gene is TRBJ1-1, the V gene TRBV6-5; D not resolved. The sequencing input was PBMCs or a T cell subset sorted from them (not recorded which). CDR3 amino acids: CASSFTPDRRAFF. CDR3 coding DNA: TGTGCCAGCAGTTTCACCCCCGACCGCCGAGCTTTCTTT.